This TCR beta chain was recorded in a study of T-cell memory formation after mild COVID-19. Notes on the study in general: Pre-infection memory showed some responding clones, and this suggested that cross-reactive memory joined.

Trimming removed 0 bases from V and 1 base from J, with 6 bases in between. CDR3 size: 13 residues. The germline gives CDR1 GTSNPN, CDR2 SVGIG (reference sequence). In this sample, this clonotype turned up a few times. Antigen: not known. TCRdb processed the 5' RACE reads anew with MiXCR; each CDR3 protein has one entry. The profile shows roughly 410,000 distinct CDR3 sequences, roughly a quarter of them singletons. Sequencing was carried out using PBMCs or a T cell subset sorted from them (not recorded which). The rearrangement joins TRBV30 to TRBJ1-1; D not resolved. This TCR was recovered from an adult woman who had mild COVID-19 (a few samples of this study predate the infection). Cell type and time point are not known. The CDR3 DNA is TGTGCCTGGAGTGTACATGGGAACACTGAAGCTTTCTTT. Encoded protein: CAWSVHGNTEAFF.